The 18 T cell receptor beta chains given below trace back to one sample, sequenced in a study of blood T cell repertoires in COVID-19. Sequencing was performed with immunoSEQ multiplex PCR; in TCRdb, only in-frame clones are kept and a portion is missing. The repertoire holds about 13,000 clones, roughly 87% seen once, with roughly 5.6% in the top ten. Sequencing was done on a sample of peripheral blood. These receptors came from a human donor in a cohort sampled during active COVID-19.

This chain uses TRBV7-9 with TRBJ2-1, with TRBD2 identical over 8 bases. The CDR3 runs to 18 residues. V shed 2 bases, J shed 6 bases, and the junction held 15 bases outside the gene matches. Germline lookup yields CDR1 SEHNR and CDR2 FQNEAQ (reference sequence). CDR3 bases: TGTGCCAGCAGCTTAAGGGTGGGCGTAGCGGGAAACGGCAATGAGCAGTTCTTC. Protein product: CASSLRVGVAGNGNEQFF.

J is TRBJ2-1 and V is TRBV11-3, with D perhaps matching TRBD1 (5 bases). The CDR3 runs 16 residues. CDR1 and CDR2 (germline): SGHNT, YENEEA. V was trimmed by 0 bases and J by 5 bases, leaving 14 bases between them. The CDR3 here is CASSLDLRGVDNEQFF. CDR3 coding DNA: TGTGCCAGCAGCTTAGATCTAAGGGGCGTCGACAATGAGCAGTTCTTC.

The chain's CDR3 is CASSQTPAISGIGENIQYF. CDR3 in DNA: TGTGCCAGCAGTCAAACCCCGGCAATTAGCGGGATCGGGGAAAACATTCAGTACTTC. This chain joins TRBV28 and TRBJ2-4, with 8 bases matching TRBD2. Germline CDR1 is MDHEN and CDR2 is SYDVKM. The V gene end was trimmed by 5 bases and the J gene end by 5 bases; junction bases not matched to a gene: 20. The CDR3 consists of 19 residues.

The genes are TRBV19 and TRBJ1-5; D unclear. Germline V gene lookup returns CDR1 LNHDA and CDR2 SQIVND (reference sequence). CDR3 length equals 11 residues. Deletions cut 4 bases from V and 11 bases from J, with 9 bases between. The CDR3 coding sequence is TGTGCCAGTAGTACTTCGTTTTCCCAGCATTTT. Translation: CASSTSFSQHF. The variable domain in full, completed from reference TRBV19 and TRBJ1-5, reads DGGITQSPKYLFRKEGQNVTLSCEQNLNHDAMYWYRQDPGQGLRLIYYSQIVNDFQKGDIAEGYSVSREKKESFPLTVTSAQKNPTAFYLCASSTSFSQHFGDGTRLSIL.

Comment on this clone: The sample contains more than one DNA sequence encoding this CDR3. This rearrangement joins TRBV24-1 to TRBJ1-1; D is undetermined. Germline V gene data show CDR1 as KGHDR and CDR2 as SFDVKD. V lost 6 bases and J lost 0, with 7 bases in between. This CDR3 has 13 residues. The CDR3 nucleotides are TGTGCCACCAGTCCGGGGATGAACACTGAAGCTTTCTTT. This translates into CATSPGMNTEAFF.

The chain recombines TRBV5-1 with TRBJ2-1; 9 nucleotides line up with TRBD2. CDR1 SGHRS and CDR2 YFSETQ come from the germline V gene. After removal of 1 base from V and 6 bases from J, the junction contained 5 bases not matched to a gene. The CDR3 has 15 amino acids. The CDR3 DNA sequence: TGCGCCAGCAGCTTGTGGCGGGAGGGCCCCAATGAGCAGTTCTTC. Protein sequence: CASSLWREGPNEQFF.

The CDR3 DNA reads as TGTGCCAGCAGCGTAGGTACTAGTTTGACCGGGGAGCTGTTTTTT. This gives the protein CASSVGTSLTGELFF. The rearrangement uses TRBV9 and TRBJ2-2, with D maybe TRBD2 (5 bases). CDR1 SGDLS and CDR2 YYNGEE come from the germline V gene. V lost 0 bases, J lost 5 bases, and 11 bases lay in between. The CDR3 loop spans 15 amino acids. The full variable domain, its missing parts supplied by reference TRBV9 and TRBJ2-2, is DSGVTQTPKHLITATGQRVTLRCSPRSGDLSVYWYQQSLDQGLQFLIQYYNGEERAKGNILERFSAQQFPDLHSELNLSSLELGDSALYFCASSVGTSLTGELFFGEGSRLTVL.

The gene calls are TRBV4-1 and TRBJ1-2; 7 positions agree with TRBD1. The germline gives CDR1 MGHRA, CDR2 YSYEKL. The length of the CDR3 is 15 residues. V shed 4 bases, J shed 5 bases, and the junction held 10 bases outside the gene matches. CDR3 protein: CASSPTDRERYGYTF. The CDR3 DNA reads TGCGCCAGCAGCCCAACCGACAGGGAGAGGTATGGCTACACCTTC.

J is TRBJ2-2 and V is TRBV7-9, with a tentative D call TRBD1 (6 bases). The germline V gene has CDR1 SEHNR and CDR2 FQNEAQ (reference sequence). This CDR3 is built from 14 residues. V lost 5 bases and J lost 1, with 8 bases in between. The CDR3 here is CASSQTGNTGELFF. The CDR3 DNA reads TGTGCCAGCAGCCAGACAGGGAACACCGGGGAGCTGTTTTTT.

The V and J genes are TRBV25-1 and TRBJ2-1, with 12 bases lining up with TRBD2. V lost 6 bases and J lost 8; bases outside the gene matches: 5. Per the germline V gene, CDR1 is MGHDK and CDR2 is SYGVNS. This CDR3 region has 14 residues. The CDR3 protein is CASRASGREDEQFF. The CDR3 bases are TGTGCCAGCAGAGCTAGCGGGAGGGAAGATGAGCAGTTCTTC.

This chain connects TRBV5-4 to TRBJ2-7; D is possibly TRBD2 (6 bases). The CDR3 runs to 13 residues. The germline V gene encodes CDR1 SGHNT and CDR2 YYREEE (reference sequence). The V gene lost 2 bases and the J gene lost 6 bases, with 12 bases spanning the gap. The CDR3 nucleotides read TGTGCCAGCAGCTTCGGGGGACCGTCCGAGCAGTACTTC. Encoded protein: CASSFGGPSEQYF.

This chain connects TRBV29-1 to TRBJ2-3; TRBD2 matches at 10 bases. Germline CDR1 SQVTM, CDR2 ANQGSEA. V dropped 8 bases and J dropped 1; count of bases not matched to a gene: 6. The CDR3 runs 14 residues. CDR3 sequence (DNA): TGCAGCAATAAGCGGGAGGGTCGCACAGATACGCAGTATTTT. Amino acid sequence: CSNKREGRTDTQYF.

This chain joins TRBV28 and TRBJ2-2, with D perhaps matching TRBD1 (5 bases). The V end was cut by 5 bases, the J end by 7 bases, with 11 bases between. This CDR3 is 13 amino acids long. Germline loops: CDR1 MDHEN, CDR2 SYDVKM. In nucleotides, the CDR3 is TGTGCCAGCAGTCGGACACTTCTCGGGGAGCTGTTTTTT. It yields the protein CASSRTLLGELFF.

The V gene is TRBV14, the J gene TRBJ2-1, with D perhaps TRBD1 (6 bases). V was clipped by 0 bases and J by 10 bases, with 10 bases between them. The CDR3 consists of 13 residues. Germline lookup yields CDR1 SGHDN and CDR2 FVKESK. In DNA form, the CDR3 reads TGTGCCAGCAGCCAAGAACAGGGTTCCGAGCAGTTCTTC. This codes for CASSQEQGSEQFF.

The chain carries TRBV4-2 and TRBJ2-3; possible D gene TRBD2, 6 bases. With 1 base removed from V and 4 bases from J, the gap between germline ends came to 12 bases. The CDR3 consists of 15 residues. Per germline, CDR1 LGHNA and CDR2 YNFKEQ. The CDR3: CASSQGRDSPDTQYF. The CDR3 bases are TGTGCCAGCAGCCAAGGGCGGGACTCCCCAGATACGCAGTATTTT.

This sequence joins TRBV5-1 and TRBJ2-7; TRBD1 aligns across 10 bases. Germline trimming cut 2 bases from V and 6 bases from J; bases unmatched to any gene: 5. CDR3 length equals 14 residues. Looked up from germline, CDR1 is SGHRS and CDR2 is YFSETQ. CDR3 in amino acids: CASSLSGTGVEQYF. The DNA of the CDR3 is TGCGCCAGCAGCTTATCTGGGACAGGGGTCGAGCAGTACTTC.

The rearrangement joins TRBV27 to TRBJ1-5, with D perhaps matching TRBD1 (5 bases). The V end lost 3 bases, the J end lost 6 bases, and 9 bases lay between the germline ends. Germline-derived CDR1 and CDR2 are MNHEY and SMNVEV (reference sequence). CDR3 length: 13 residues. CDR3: CASSLEGIQPQHF. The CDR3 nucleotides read TGTGCCAGCAGTTTGGAGGGGATTCAGCCCCAGCATTTT.

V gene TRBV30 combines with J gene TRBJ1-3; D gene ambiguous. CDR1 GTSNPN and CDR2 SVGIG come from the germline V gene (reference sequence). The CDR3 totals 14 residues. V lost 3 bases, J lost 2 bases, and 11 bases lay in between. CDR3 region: CAWRSREAGNTIYF. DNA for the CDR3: TGTGCCTGGAGGAGTAGAGAAGCTGGAAACACCATATATTTT.